The T cell receptor (beta chain) under discussion was sequenced for a study of glioma-infiltrating T cells. General study findings and limits: CDR3 overlap between tissue and blood was very small. Above-expected tissue-blood divergence occurred in all gliomas, most in low-grade ones.

Of note for this clonotype: Antigen specificity is unknown. A clone one base away is much larger, so this may be a read error.

Using RNA template, CDR3s of TCR alpha and beta were amplified with iRepertoire arm-PCR. Input was roughly 100-450 ng of tissue mRNA or PBMC total RNA. One entry per CDR3 protein results from TCRdb running MiXCR on the multiplex PCR reads. The table has under 200,000 distinct CDR3 sequences, around 40% seen once. CDR1 is MDHEN and CDR2 is SYDVKM in the germline V gene. With 8 bases removed from V and 2 bases from J, the gap between germline ends came to 13 bases. This CDR3 has 13 residues. The chain combines TRBV28 with TRBJ2-7; no firm D call. The sample comprised glioma tissue, nonneoplastic brain tissue, or PBMCs (not recorded which). The TCR comes from a human donor with low-grade glioma or glioblastoma, undergoing nonglioma brain surgery, or in good health (not recorded which). The CDR3 sequence is CASAVTPAYEQYF. The CDR3, as DNA: TGTGCCAGCGCCGTGACGCCAGCCTACGAGCAGTACTTC.